A single T cell receptor beta chain is shown here with its context. Its specificity is unknown. This record belongs to a study of T-cell memory formation after mild COVID-19. The CDR3 has 13 amino acids. Trimming shortened V by 6 bases and J by 7 bases, and 13 bases separated the two germline ends. Each CDR3 protein is one row after TCRdb ran MiXCR on the 5' RACE reads. Counted here are 50,000 or so distinct CDR3 sequences, roughly 27% occurring once; the ten biggest clones make up about two fifths. Study observations and caveats: Nothing showed for sure that second-wave clones peaking on day 37 were SARS-CoV-2 specific.

The clonotype was recovered from a man younger than 35 who had mild COVID-19 (a few samples of this study predate the infection). Cell type and time point are not known. V usage is TRBV12-3 or TRBV12-4 and J usage is TRBJ1-5; possibly TRBD1 for D (6 bases). Material: PBMCs or a T cell subset sorted from them (not recorded which). CDR3 region: CASSYRVGQPQHF. The CDR3 region has the DNA TGTGCCAGCAGCTACAGGGTAGGGCAGCCCCAGCATTTT.